What follows is one T cell receptor beta chain and its context. In the original analysis: Estimation of nucleated cell counts was performed using reference gene primer amplification. Profiling relied on immunoSEQ multiplex PCR, and the TCRdb table lists in-frame clones only, not all of them. That table is the source of V, J and clone size, and D and trimming were worked out from the DNA. The sample carries around 220,000 clones, over 75% recorded once. Trimming removed 1 base from V and 4 bases from J; junction bases left unmatched: 12. This CDR3 is 18 amino acids long. The germline gives CDR1 SGHVS, CDR2 FNYEAQ. The data derive from a study of blood T cell repertoires in COVID-19. The wider study: Material from acute and convalescent COVID-19 was sourced from the United States, Italy and Spain. The cDNA or gDNA used as material had been derived from T cells, B-cell-depleted T cells, or PBMCs.

This clonotype was sampled from a human donor in a cohort sampled during active COVID-19. The rearrangement joins TRBV7-6 to TRBJ2-3; the match to TRBD2 covers 9 bases. The material sequenced was peripheral blood. This CDR3 is CASSLGLAGGRLADTQYF. The CDR3 nucleotides are TGTGCCAGCAGCTTAGGCTTGGCGGGAGGGCGTCTTGCAGATACGCAGTATTTT. Looking up the rest from reference TRBV7-6 and TRBJ2-3 gives the full variable domain: GAGVSQSPRYKVTKRGQDVALRCDPISGHVSLYWYRQALGQGPEFLTYFNYEAQQDKSGLPNDRFSAERPEGSISTLTIQRTEQRDSAMYRCASSLGLAGGRLADTQYFGPGTRLTVL.